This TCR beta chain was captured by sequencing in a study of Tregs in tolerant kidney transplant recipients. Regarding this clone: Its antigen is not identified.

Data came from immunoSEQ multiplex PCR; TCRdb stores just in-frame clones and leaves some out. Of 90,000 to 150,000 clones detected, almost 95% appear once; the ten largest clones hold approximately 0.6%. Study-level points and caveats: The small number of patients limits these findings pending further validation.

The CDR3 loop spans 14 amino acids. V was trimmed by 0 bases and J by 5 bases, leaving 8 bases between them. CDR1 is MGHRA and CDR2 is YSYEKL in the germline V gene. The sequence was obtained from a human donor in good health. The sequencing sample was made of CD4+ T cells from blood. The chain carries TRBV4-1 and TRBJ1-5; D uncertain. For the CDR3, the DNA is TGCGCCAGCAGCCAAGAATCTGGGGATCAGCCCCAGCATTTT. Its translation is CASSQESGDQPQHF.